These 16 T cell receptor beta chains share one sample of origin, sequenced in a study of OX40 agonist ivuxolimab in advanced cancers. Sequencing used immunoSEQ multiplex PCR; TCRdb keeps in-frame clones, though not all of them. The sample includes 75,000 to 90,000 clones, approximately 90% of them seen just once. The material was CD4+ or CD8+ T cells sorted from blood, obtained in a trial of the OX40 agonist ivuxolimab. The receptors were gathered from an adult with an advanced solid tumor such as melanoma, head and neck, liver or kidney cancer.

The chain carries TRBV4-1 and TRBJ1-2; a possible D gene is TRBD1 (5 bases). CDR3 length: 16 residues. Trimming shortened V by 0 bases and J by 2 bases, and 13 bases separated the two germline ends. Germline V CDR1 and CDR2: MGHRA, YSYEKL. CDR3 coding DNA: TGCGCCAGCAGCCAAGAAGGGCCGGGGGGGAACTATGGCTACACCTTC. It yields the protein CASSQEGPGGNYGYTF.

The chain has TRBV28 and TRBJ2-7; possibly TRBD1 for D (6 bases). V gave up 10 bases and J gave up 6 bases, with 22 bases separating them. The CDR3 extends over 14 amino acids. The germline gives CDR1 MDHEN, CDR2 SYDVKM. In DNA form, the CDR3 reads TGTGCCACCACTTCCTTACTGCCCAGGGGCGAGCAGTACTTC. Its translation is CATTSLLPRGEQYF.

The V and J genes are TRBV29-1 and TRBJ2-1; 8 nucleotides align to TRBD2. Trimming at V came to 2 bases and at J to 3 bases, leaving 6 bases not matched to a gene. Germline V gene sequence: CDR1 SQVTM, CDR2 ANQGSEA. The CDR3 is 15 amino acids. The CDR3 is CSVEPSGGSYNEQFF. In DNA form, the CDR3 reads TGCAGCGTTGAACCGTCGGGGGGGAGCTACAATGAGCAGTTCTTC.

V gene TRBV7-2 combines with J gene TRBJ2-1, with 10 bases aligning to TRBD2. This CDR3 spans 16 amino acids. Germline values: CDR1 SGHTA, CDR2 FQGNSA. V lost 4 bases to trimming and J lost 4 bases; unmatched junction nucleotides: 7. The CDR3 DNA reads TGTGCCAGCAGCTACCAACTAGCGGGATCATACAATGAGCAGTTCTTC. The encoded protein is CASSYQLAGSYNEQFF.

This clone was observed a single time. The chain joins TRBV10-1 to TRBJ2-3, with 10 bases lining up with TRBD1. This CDR3 has 15 amino acids. Germline V CDR1 and CDR2: WNHNN, SYGVQD (reference sequence). V lost 8 bases and J lost 2; bases outside the gene matches: 7. DNA of the CDR3: TGCGCCAGCGGGACAGGGGATCCCTACACAGATACGCAGTATTTT. Translation: CASGTGDPYTDTQYF.

V gene TRBV23-1 combines with J gene TRBJ2-1; weak D call: TRBD2 (6 bases). TRBV23-1 is labeled an ORF, and its function is uncertain. The CDR3 runs 16 residues. V lost 4 bases to trimming and J lost 4 bases, with 17 bases between them. CDR3 amino acids: CASSRHLLATYNEQFF. The CDR3 nucleotides read TGCGCCAGCAGTCGCCATCTACTAGCTACATACAATGAGCAGTTCTTC.

This chain links TRBV28 with TRBJ1-1; 11 nucleotides match TRBD1. The V and J ends lost 7 bases and 14 bases, in that order; junction bases with no gene match: 18. The length of the CDR3 is 15 residues. Looked up from germline, CDR1 is MDHEN and CDR2 is SYDVKM. The CDR3 region is CASTPGDRGLIKNFF. The CDR3 region has the DNA TGTGCCAGCACCCCAGGGGACAGGGGGTTAATCAAAAACTTCTTT.

V and J are TRBV7-2 and TRBJ2-2; D is uncertain. CDR3 length: 12 residues. The V gene lost 2 bases and the J gene lost 6 bases, with 4 bases spanning the gap. The V gene's germline CDR1 is SGHTA and CDR2 FQGNSA. Here the CDR3 DNA reads TGTGCCAGCAGCTTAATGGCCGGGGAGCTGTTTTTT. This encodes CASSLMAGELFF.

The chain has TRBV6-1 and TRBJ1-5; D call uncertain. Trimming removed 3 bases from V and 0 bases from J, with 12 bases in between. This CDR3 is built from 16 residues. Germline V gene lookup returns CDR1 MNHNS and CDR2 SASEGT. For the CDR3, the DNA is TGTGCCAGCAGTGATGGTCCGACGTATAGCAATCAGCCCCAGCATTTT. This gives the protein CASSDGPTYSNQPQHF.

This chain joins TRBV10-3 and TRBJ2-7; 16 bases line up with TRBD2. The CDR3 consists of 17 residues. CDR1 and CDR2 (germline): ENHRY, SYGVKD. Trimming at V came to 4 bases and at J to 5 bases, leaving 8 bases not matched to a gene. The DNA of the CDR3 is TGTGCCATCAGTGGGGGACTAGCGGGAGGGACGAAAAACGAGCAGTACTTC. Translating it yields CAISGGLAGGTKNEQYF.

V gene TRBV6-6 combines with J gene TRBJ1-5; D unclear. Trimming removed 2 bases from V and 0 bases from J, with 5 bases in between. The length of the CDR3 is 14 residues. The germline V gene encodes CDR1 MNHNY and CDR2 SVGAGI (reference sequence). Here the CDR3 reads CASSYADSNQPQHF. Here the CDR3 DNA reads TGTGCCAGCAGTTACGCGGATAGCAATCAGCCCCAGCATTTT.

This clone appeared a single time. The CDR3 region has the DNA TGTGCCAGCAGTTTATCGGGGCGGACCTACGAGCAGTACTTC. Its translation: CASSLSGRTYEQYF. The rearrangement uses TRBV28 and TRBJ2-7; either TRBD1 or TRBD2 may supply D (5 bases each). This CDR3 is built from 14 residues. Between the trimmed V and J ends, which lost 1 base and 2 bases, there was a span of 9 bases. The germline CDR1 and CDR2 sequences are MDHEN and SYDVKM.

The V and J genes are TRBV5-4 and TRBJ1-3; D may be TRBD1 (5 bases). The CDR3 sequence is 14 residues long. Germline loops: CDR1 SGHNT, CDR2 YYREEE (reference sequence). Trimming cost V 4 bases and J 2 bases, with 10 bases left between them. This CDR3 reads CASSEGLTGNTIYF. The CDR3 bases are TGTGCCAGCAGCGAGGGGTTGACTGGAAACACCATATATTTT.

The chain recombines TRBV28 with TRBJ2-3, with a weak D call TRBD2 (5 bases). The CDR3 consists of 15 residues. CDR1 is MDHEN, CDR2 SYDVKM, per germline. Trimming cost V 5 bases and J 6 bases, with 18 bases left between them. The CDR3 region has the DNA TGTGCCAGCAGTCTTTCCCCAAGAGGGCAGGATACGCAGTATTTT. It specifies CASSLSPRGQDTQYF.

This clone showed up just a few times. This chain links TRBV28 with TRBJ2-6, with 8 bases fitting TRBD1. The CDR3 runs to 18 residues. Germline V lookup: CDR1 MDHEN, CDR2 SYDVKM. V lost 2 bases and J lost 2; bases outside the gene matches: 8. Here the CDR3 reads CASSLLGQGAPGANVLTF. In DNA, the CDR3 is TGTGCCAGCAGTTTACTCGGGCAGGGGGCTCCTGGGGCCAACGTCCTGACTTTC.

The chain uses TRBV5-1 and TRBJ2-3; D is uncertain. CDR1 is SGHRS, CDR2 YFSETQ, per germline. Trimming took 4 bases from V and 1 from J, leaving 13 bases between them. The CDR3 spans 15 residues. CDR3 coding DNA: TGCGCCAGCAGCATAGACACGCCAGGCACAGATACGCAGTATTTT. Translated: CASSIDTPGTDTQYF.